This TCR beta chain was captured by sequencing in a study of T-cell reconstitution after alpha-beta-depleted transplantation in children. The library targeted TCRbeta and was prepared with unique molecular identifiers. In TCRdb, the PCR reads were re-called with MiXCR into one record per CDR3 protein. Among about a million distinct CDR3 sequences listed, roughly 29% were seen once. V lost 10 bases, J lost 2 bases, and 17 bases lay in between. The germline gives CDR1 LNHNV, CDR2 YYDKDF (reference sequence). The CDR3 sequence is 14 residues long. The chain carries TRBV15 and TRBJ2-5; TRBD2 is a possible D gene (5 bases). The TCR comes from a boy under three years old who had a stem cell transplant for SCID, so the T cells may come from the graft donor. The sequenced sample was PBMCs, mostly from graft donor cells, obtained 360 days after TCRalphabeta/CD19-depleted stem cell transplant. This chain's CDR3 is CANYNRTDQETQYF. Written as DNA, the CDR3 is TGTGCCAACTATAATAGGACTGATCAAGAGACCCAGTACTTC.